The sequence of this T cell receptor (beta chain) was determined in a study of CD8 T cells in ankylosing spondylitis. Broader study findings: There was a TCR beta motif, made of eight highly homologous variants, that appeared characteristic of ankylosing spondylitis blood. Both synovial fluid and blood in reactive arthritis had previously been reported to carry some motif variants. Clones linked to disease were reported to show significant enrichment in matched ankylosing spondylitis synovial fluid.

Trimming took off 3 bases at V and 6 bases at J, with 9 bases between the two ends. The CDR3 has 13 amino acids. Molecular-barcoded quantitative 5'-RACE produced these TCR beta libraries. MiXCR was run by TCRdb on the 5' RACE reads, yielding one entry per CDR3 protein. The sample has a few hundred thousand distinct CDR3 sequences; around 22% are singletons. This clonotype was seen repeatedly, ten times or more. Its antigen is unidentified. The rearrangement links TRBV12-3 or TRBV12-4 to TRBJ1-5, with D perhaps matching TRBD1 (6 bases). Sequencing used blood, either unsorted or a sorted T cell fraction (not recorded which). This TCR came from a male donor with ankylosing spondylitis. The CDR3 sequence is CASSFTGIQPQHF. The DNA of the CDR3 is TGTGCCAGCAGTTTCACAGGGATTCAGCCCCAGCATTTT.